This T cell receptor beta chain was obtained from a study of T-cell reconstitution after alpha-beta-depleted transplantation in children. Study-level points and caveats: Some patients showed high day-60 TCRbeta diversity, which derived from surviving recipient T cells and thymic progenitors. At one year after transplant, newly produced T cells mostly accounted for T-cell counts and diversity. Expanded graft clones, several hundred of them, were reportedly the source of alpha-beta T cells about two months after transplant.

CDR1 is LGHDT, CDR2 YNNKEL, per germline (reference sequence). V dropped 5 bases and J dropped 3; count of bases not matched to a gene: 8. The length of the CDR3 is 15 residues. This clonotype was counted many times. Its antigen is still unknown. The authors prepared the TCRbeta library with unique molecular identifiers. In TCRdb, the PCR reads were re-called with MiXCR into one record per CDR3 protein. The repertoire includes about 170,000 distinct CDR3 sequences, over 8.5% of them detected once, and 13% sits in the top ten. Sample: PBMCs, taken before TCRalphabeta/CD19-depleted stem cell transplant. The receptor comes from a boy aged 2 to 9 with acute myeloid leukemia, due to receive a stem cell transplant. The rearrangement joins TRBV3-1 to TRBJ2-5, with 8 bases lining up with TRBD1. The CDR3 loop reads CASSYAGQGKETQYF. The CDR3 nucleotides read TGTGCCAGCAGCTATGCCGGACAGGGCAAAGAGACCCAGTACTTC.